Shown below are 8 T cell receptor beta chains from a single sample sequenced in a study of blood T cell repertoires in COVID-19. Sequencing used immunoSEQ multiplex PCR; TCRdb keeps in-frame clones, though not all of them. The table records around 250,000 clones, 80% to 90% of them present only once. Sequencing was performed on PBMCs or T cells enriched from blood (not recorded which). The receptors were gathered from a young woman who had recovered from COVID-19.

The chain carries TRBV11-3 and TRBJ1-2; a weak D match, TRBD1 (6 bases). Germline V gene data show CDR1 as SGHNT and CDR2 as YENEEA. V was cut by 0 bases and J by 3 bases, with 29 bases left in between. The CDR3 runs 21 residues. CDR3 region: CASSLDWLGAVNPLKDYGYTF. The CDR3 DNA is TGTGCCAGCAGCTTAGACTGGTTGGGGGCAGTCAACCCACTCAAGGACTATGGCTACACCTTC. The entire variable domain, with the rest obtained from reference TRBV11-3 and TRBJ1-2, is as follows: EAGVVQSPRYKIIEKKQPVAFWCNPISGHNTLYWYLQNLGQGPELLIRYENEEAVDDSQLPKDRFSAERLKGVDSTLKIQPAELGDSAVYLCASSLDWLGAVNPLKDYGYTFGSGTRLTVV.

The chain uses TRBV19 and TRBJ2-5; 7 bases are shared with TRBD1. The CDR3 is 13 residues long. In germline, CDR1 is LNHDA, CDR2 SQIVND (reference sequence). V lost 8 bases to trimming and J lost 6 bases; unmatched junction nucleotides: 9. The CDR3 DNA reads TGTGCCAGTTCTCTGACAGGGTCTAAGACCCAGTACTTC. Translated, it gives CASSLTGSKTQYF.

The chain has TRBV10-3 and TRBJ1-6; D is undetermined. The CDR3 spans 16 residues. Looked up from germline, CDR1 is ENHRY and CDR2 is SYGVKD. Trimming shortened V by 2 bases and J by 0 bases, and 8 bases separated the two germline ends. CDR3 sequence (DNA): TGTGCCATCAGTGAGAATCCGAGCTCCTATAATTCACCCCTCCACTTT. The encoded protein is CAISENPSSYNSPLHF.

V gene TRBV5-1 combines with J gene TRBJ1-2, with TRBD1 matching 7 bases. This CDR3 comprises 17 residues. CDR1 and CDR2 from the germline V gene are SGHRS and YFSETQ. V lost 4 bases, J lost 3 bases, and 15 bases stayed unmatched. The CDR3 is CASSGTLNRGPHYGYTF. CDR3 DNA sequence: TGCGCCAGCAGCGGAACCCTAAACAGGGGCCCTCACTATGGCTACACCTTC.

In this sample, this clone turned up a few times. The CDR3 sequence: CASSVRTGSGTEAFF. Written as DNA, the CDR3 is TGTGCCAGTAGTGTAAGAACAGGGTCGGGCACTGAAGCTTTCTTT. The chain links TRBV19 to TRBJ1-1, with D possibly being TRBD1 (6 bases). The V end was cut by 5 bases, the J end by 4 bases, with 17 bases between. Germline V gene data show CDR1 as LNHDA and CDR2 as SQIVND (reference sequence). The CDR3 totals 15 residues. The full variable domain, rest sourced from reference TRBV19 and TRBJ1-1, is DGGITQSPKYLFRKEGQNVTLSCEQNLNHDAMYWYRQDPGQGLRLIYYSQIVNDFQKGDIAEGYSVSREKKESFPLTVTSAQKNPTAFYLCASSVRTGSGTEAFFGQGTRLTVV.

The chain links TRBV9 to TRBJ2-1; 10 bases are a match to TRBD2. CDR3 size: 15 residues. CDR1 and CDR2 (germline): SGDLS, YYNGEE. With V trimmed by 0 bases and J by 10 bases, 7 bases remained unmatched. CDR3 coding DNA: TGTGCCAGCAGCGTAGATGGGACTAGCGTCGGGGAGCAGTTCTTC. It is translated as CASSVDGTSVGEQFF.

The rearrangement uses TRBV19 and TRBJ1-5; D is perhaps TRBD1 (6 bases). Per the germline V gene, CDR1 is LNHDA and CDR2 is SQIVND (reference sequence). The CDR3 runs 15 residues. V was cut by 4 bases and J by 5 bases, with 15 bases left in between. The CDR3: CASSTLGGGDQPQHF. The CDR3 nucleotides read TGTGCCAGTAGTACCCTGGGGGGGGGCGATCAGCCCCAGCATTTT. Full variable domain (outside the CDR3, taken from reference TRBV19 and TRBJ1-5): DGGITQSPKYLFRKEGQNVTLSCEQNLNHDAMYWYRQDPGQGLRLIYYSQIVNDFQKGDIAEGYSVSREKKESFPLTVTSAQKNPTAFYLCASSTLGGGDQPQHFGDGTRLSIL.

The chain recombines TRBV2 with TRBJ1-6; D uncertain. The CDR3 sequence is 16 residues long. V lost 7 bases and J 8 bases, leaving 21 bases between the germline ends. Germline CDR1 reads SNHLY; CDR2 reads FYNNEI. The CDR3 spells CASTNLAGSIDSPLHF. The DNA for the CDR3 is TGTGCCAGCACCAACTTAGCGGGGAGCATCGATTCACCCCTCCACTTT.